The 9 T cell receptor beta chains below all came from one sample that was sequenced in a study of shared clonotypes between healthy human individuals. The method was immunoSEQ multiplex PCR; TCRdb's version includes in-frame clones alone and lacks a portion of them. In the table there are 2 million to 2.5 million clones, roughly 91% of which are singletons. Naive CD8 cells, CD45RO-negative and positively selected for CCR7, excluded terminally differentiated effector memory CD45RA+ cells. Sequenced: naive CD8+ T cells from PBMCs. The source is a man between 18 and 35 years old in good health. Some clones in this sample may be carry-over from other donors' samples.

This CDR3 is CASSPGQSNEETQYF. CDR3 DNA: TGTGCCAGCAGCCCGGGACAGAGTAACGAAGAGACCCAGTACTTC. The chain joins TRBV13 to TRBJ2-5, with 7 bases matching TRBD1. The CDR3 is made up of 15 amino acids. Germline CDR1 is PRHDT and CDR2 is FYEKMQ (reference sequence). V shed 5 bases and J 3 bases; nucleotides not matched to a gene: 9.

This chain connects TRBV2 to TRBJ2-7; TRBD1 matches 9 bases. Germline-derived CDR1 and CDR2 are SNHLY and FYNNEI. The CDR3 sequence is 16 residues long. V trimming: 7 bases; J trimming: 2 bases; junction bases outside the gene matches: 12. CDR3 nucleotide sequence: TGTGCCAGCAAGGTCTCTGGGACAGGGATGACCTACGAGCAGTACTTC. Protein: CASKVSGTGMTYEQYF.

This clone was counted a single time. For the CDR3, the DNA is TGCGCCAGCAGCGGGATAGGGAGCTCCTACGAGCAGTACTTC. It specifies CASSGIGSSYEQYF. The chain has TRBV10-2 and TRBJ2-7; the D gene is possibly TRBD2 (5 bases). Looked up from germline, CDR1 is WSHSY and CDR2 is SAAADI. This CDR3 has 14 residues. Trimming shortened V by 6 bases and J by 0 bases, and 12 bases separated the two germline ends.

The V gene is TRBV9, the J gene TRBJ2-5; TRBD2 aligns across 7 bases. The CDR3 has 17 residues. Germline V gene data show CDR1 as SGDLS and CDR2 as YYNGEE. The trim removed 4 bases at V and 4 bases at J, leaving 16 bases unmatched. In DNA, the CDR3 is TGTGCCAGCAGCCCAAGCCGAACCCTAGCGGACGGAGAGACCCAGTACTTC. It encodes CASSPSRTLADGETQYF.

V is TRBV7-2 and J is TRBJ2-1; D call uncertain. Trimming cost V 5 bases and J 8 bases, with 22 bases left between them. Germline CDR1 is SGHTA and CDR2 is FQGNSA. The CDR3 extends over 16 amino acids. DNA for the CDR3: TGTGCCAGCAGCCCTCGGACGCCAAAGGTTCCGTATGAGCAGTTCTTC. It encodes CASSPRTPKVPYEQFF.

The chain recombines TRBV6-8 with TRBJ1-1; D not resolved. The V gene's germline CDR1 is MNHGY and CDR2 SAAAGT. The V and J ends lost 2 bases and 10 bases respectively, with 8 bases between them. CDR3 length: 11 residues. DNA for the CDR3: TGTGCCAGCAGTTACCCCCTTGGAGCTTTCTTT. Its translation: CASSYPLGAFF.

The chain links TRBV28 to TRBJ2-7; D remains ambiguous. The germline gives CDR1 MDHEN, CDR2 SYDVKM. Trimming shortened V by 3 bases and J by 3 bases, and 6 bases separated the two germline ends. The CDR3 is 12 residues long. DNA for the CDR3: TGTGCCAGCAGTTTGTACAACTACGAGCAGTACTTC. It codes for CASSLYNYEQYF.

The gene calls are TRBV9 and TRBJ1-1; D unresolved. CDR1 and CDR2 from the germline V gene are SGDLS and YYNGEE. Trimming shortened V by 5 bases and J by 4 bases, and 18 bases separated the two germline ends. The CDR3 loop spans 15 amino acids. CDR3: CASSDPGVETTEAFF. The CDR3, as DNA: TGTGCCAGCAGTGACCCGGGTGTGGAGACCACTGAAGCTTTCTTT.

V usage is TRBV11-2 and J usage is TRBJ2-1; 10 positions match TRBD2. CDR1 and CDR2 from the germline V gene are SGHAT and FQNNGV. The CDR3 spans 15 residues. Trimming cost V 5 bases and J 5 bases; bases outside gene matches: 6. The CDR3 DNA reads TGTGCCAGCAGCCAAGGGACTAGCGAAGACAATGAGCAGTTCTTC. Protein sequence: CASSQGTSEDNEQFF.